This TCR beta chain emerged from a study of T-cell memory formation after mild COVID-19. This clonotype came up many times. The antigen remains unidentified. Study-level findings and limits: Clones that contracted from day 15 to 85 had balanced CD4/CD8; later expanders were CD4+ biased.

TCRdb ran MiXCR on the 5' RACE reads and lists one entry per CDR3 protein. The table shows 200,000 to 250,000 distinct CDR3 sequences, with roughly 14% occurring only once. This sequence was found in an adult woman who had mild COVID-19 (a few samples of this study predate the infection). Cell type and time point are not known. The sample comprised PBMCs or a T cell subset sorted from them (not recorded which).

The CDR3 here is CASSQDRNSPLHF. DNA for the CDR3: TGCGCCAGCAGCCAAGATCGGAATTCACCCCTCCACTTT. V and J are TRBV4-3 and TRBJ1-6; D gene unclear. The CDR3 length is 13 residues. CDR1 is LGHNA and CDR2 is YSLEER in the germline V gene. V dropped 0 bases and J dropped 7 bases, with 4 bases sitting between them.